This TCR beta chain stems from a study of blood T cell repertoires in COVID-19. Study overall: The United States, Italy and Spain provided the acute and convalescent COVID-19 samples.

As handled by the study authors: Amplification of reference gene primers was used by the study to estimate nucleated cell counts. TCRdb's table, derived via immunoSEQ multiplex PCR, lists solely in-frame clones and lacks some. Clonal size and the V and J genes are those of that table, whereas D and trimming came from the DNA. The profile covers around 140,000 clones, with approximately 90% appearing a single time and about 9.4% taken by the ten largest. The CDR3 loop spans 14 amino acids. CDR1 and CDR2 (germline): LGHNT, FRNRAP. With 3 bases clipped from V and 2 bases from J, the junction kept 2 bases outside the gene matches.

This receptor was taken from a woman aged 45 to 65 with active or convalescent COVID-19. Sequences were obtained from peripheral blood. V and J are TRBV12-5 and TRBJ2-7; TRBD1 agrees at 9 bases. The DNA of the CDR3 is TGTGCTAGTGGTTTCGACAGGGGGGCCTACGAGCAGTACTTC. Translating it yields CASGFDRGAYEQYF.